This TCR beta chain was sequenced for a study of neurological immune-mediated disorders. The wider study: Disease course was recorded as relapsing-remitting for about 31 and secondary progressive for about 9% of the roughly 35 multiple sclerosis patients. Findings and caveats of the study: Because no CDR3 amino acid sequences were shared across subjects by expanded clones, private repertoires were suggested in all groups. Repertoires from 18 of 34 multiple sclerosis patients grouped phylogenetically into a related-CDR3 cluster, suggesting a possible signature.

At least ten counts were recorded for this clonotype. Its antigen remains unknown. A single record per CDR3 protein comes from TCRdb applying MiXCR to the 5' RACE reads. This table has roughly 47,000 distinct CDR3 sequences, around 4% appearing once. The specimen sequenced was PBMCs. The receptor was isolated from a woman aged 55-69 years with multiple sclerosis.

DNA for the CDR3: TGCAGTGCTAGAGGGTTGCTAGCGCAGGGGACCGGGGAGCTGTTTTTT. This encodes CSARGLLAQGTGELFF. This chain links TRBV20-1 with TRBJ2-2; D possibly uses TRBD1 or TRBD2 (6 bases each). In germline, CDR1 is DFQATT, CDR2 SNEGSKA (reference sequence). This CDR3 is 16 amino acids long. V lost 1 base and J 5 bases, leaving 17 bases between the germline ends.